The 32 T cell receptor beta chains below all came from one sample that was sequenced in a study of T-cell memory formation after mild COVID-19. TCRdb used MiXCR to reprocess the 5' RACE reads, holding one entry per CDR3 protein. This table has about 540,000 distinct CDR3 sequences, around 20% appearing once. The sample comprised PBMCs or a T cell subset sorted from them (not recorded which). The receptors come from an adult woman who had mild COVID-19 (a few samples of this study predate the infection). Cell type and time point are not known.

This clonotype has more than one count but fewer than ten. The chain employs TRBV5-5 and TRBJ2-3; D gene ambiguous. CDR3 size: 15 residues. Trimming shortened V by 5 bases and J by 0 bases, and 13 bases separated the two germline ends. Germline CDR1 reads SGHKS; CDR2 reads YYEKEE (reference sequence). The CDR3 DNA reads as TGTGCCAGCAGGGATCGGCAGTTTAGCACAGATACGCAGTATTTT. Encoded protein: CASRDRQFSTDTQYF.

This clonotype was observed a few times. The junction departs from germline at one end; a sequencing error may be responsible. This chain uses TRBV12-5 with TRBJ2-5; D is unresolved. This CDR3 region has 12 residues. The germline gives CDR1 LGHNT, CDR2 FRNRAP. As DNA, the CDR3 is TGTGCTAGTGGTTCCCCCCAAAAGACCCAGTACTTC. Its translation is CASGSPQKTQYF.

In this sample, this clonotype turned up a few times. This sequence joins TRBV6-2 or TRBV6-3 and TRBJ1-1; 11 positions agree with TRBD1. Germline V CDR1 and CDR2: MNHEY, SVGEGT. The CDR3 totals 15 residues. V was clipped by 1 base and J by 5 bases; unmatched bases: 3. CDR3 loop: CASSYWTGGLTEAFF. In DNA form, the CDR3 reads TGTGCCAGCAGTTACTGGACAGGGGGCTTGACTGAAGCTTTCTTT.

The chain links TRBV12-3 or TRBV12-4 to TRBJ1-1; D remains ambiguous. There are 13 residues in the CDR3. V was clipped by 6 bases and J by 1 base, with 9 bases between them. CDR3 sequence: CASSRMENTEAFF. CDR3 coding DNA: TGTGCCAGCAGCAGAATGGAGAACACTGAAGCTTTCTTT.

The chain combines TRBV20-1 with TRBJ1-3; 12 nucleotides agree with TRBD1. CDR1 and CDR2 from the germline V gene are DFQATT and SNEGSKA (reference sequence). This CDR3 has 19 amino acids. V shed 0 bases and J 0 bases; nucleotides not matched to a gene: 9. This chain's CDR3 is CSAREGGTGGLFSGNTIYF. CDR3 coding DNA: TGCAGTGCTAGAGAGGGAGGGACAGGGGGCCTATTCTCTGGAAACACCATATATTTT.

This rearrangement joins TRBV11-2 to TRBJ1-5; D is unclear. This CDR3 region has 13 residues. The V end lost 4 bases, the J end lost 9 bases, and 13 bases lay between the germline ends. Per the germline V gene, CDR1 is SGHAT and CDR2 is FQNNGV. In DNA form, the CDR3 reads TGTGCCAGCAGCTCCAGTCCGACGTCGCCCCAGCATTTT. Its protein is CASSSSPTSPQHF.

The rearrangement links TRBV24-1 to TRBJ1-1, with a possible D match to TRBD1 (6 bases). The CDR3 sequence is 16 residues long. Deletions cut 3 bases from V and 0 bases from J, with 13 bases between. The V gene's germline CDR1 is KGHDR and CDR2 SFDVKD. The CDR3 DNA follows: TGTGCCACCAGTGATCAGACAGGAACCATGAACACTGAAGCTTTCTTT. Encoded protein: CATSDQTGTMNTEAFF.

The J gene is TRBJ2-3, the V gene TRBV24-1; no definite D call. The CDR3 spans 12 residues. The V end was cut by 9 bases, the J end by 5 bases, with 11 bases between. Germline CDR1 reads KGHDR; CDR2 reads SFDVKD. CDR3 nucleotide sequence: TGTGCCACCGCAGGAGTAGGAGATACGCAGTATTTT. Translation gives CATAGVGDTQYF.

This clonotype occurred many times. The CDR3 region is CASSSRTGQETQYF. The CDR3 DNA reads as TGTGCCAGCAGCTCCCGGACGGGGCAAGAGACCCAGTACTTC. The chain recombines TRBV7-2 with TRBJ2-5; tentatively, D is TRBD2 (5 bases). Germline CDR1 reads SGHTA; CDR2 reads FQGNSA. The CDR3 covers 14 residues. Trimming cost V 4 bases and J 2 bases, with 11 bases left between them.

This clonotype was observed a handful of times. This chain uses TRBV5-1 with TRBJ2-7; 8 nucleotides agree with TRBD2. This CDR3 is built from 12 residues. V lost 3 bases to trimming and J lost 6 bases; unmatched junction nucleotides: 2. CDR1 and CDR2 (germline): SGHRS, YFSETQ. CDR3 residues: CASSSSGGEQYF. CDR3 bases: TGCGCCAGCAGCTCCAGCGGGGGCGAGCAGTACTTC.

The V call is TRBV9, the J call TRBJ2-2; 13 bases map to TRBD2. CDR1 and CDR2 (germline): SGDLS, YYNGEE. V lost 4 bases to trimming and J lost 4 bases; unmatched junction nucleotides: 7. This CDR3 is 17 amino acids long. The CDR3 loop reads CASSFGLAGVGTGELFF. In DNA, the CDR3 is TGTGCCAGCAGCTTCGGACTAGCGGGAGTCGGCACCGGGGAGCTGTTTTTT.

This clonotype was seen more than once but under ten times. The genes are TRBV3-1 and TRBJ2-1, with TRBD2 identical over 8 bases. The germline V gene encodes CDR1 LGHDT and CDR2 YNNKEL (reference sequence). The CDR3 is 15 amino acids. The V segment lost 6 bases and the J segment 6 bases; nucleotides outside the gene matches: 10. The CDR3: CASRREGDPRNEQFF. DNA for the CDR3: TGTGCCAGCAGACGGGAGGGGGACCCCCGCAATGAGCAGTTCTTC.

This chain links TRBV29-1 with TRBJ1-1; possibly TRBD1 for D (5 bases). Trimming stripped 6 bases from V and 9 bases from J, with 11 bases between. The CDR3 covers 10 residues. Germline lookup yields CDR1 SQVTM and CDR2 ANQGSEA. CDR3 sequence (DNA): TGCAGCGTCCAGGGATTCAAAGCTTTCTTT. It specifies CSVQGFKAFF.

The CDR3 reads CASSHGGLGKYIQYF. The CDR3 nucleotides are TGCGCCAGCAGCCATGGGGGGCTAGGGAAGTACATTCAGTACTTC. This sequence joins TRBV4-3 and TRBJ2-4, with D perhaps matching TRBD1 or TRBD2 (6 bases each). Per germline, CDR1 LGHNA and CDR2 YSLEER. This CDR3 is 15 amino acids long. The V end was cut by 3 bases, the J end by 8 bases, with 17 bases between.

This clonotype came up a few times. This sequence joins TRBV5-1 and TRBJ2-7; TRBD1 agrees at 8 bases. V lost 3 bases and J lost 2; bases outside the gene matches: 7. This CDR3 has 15 amino acids. Germline V gene sequence: CDR1 SGHRS, CDR2 YFSETQ. CDR3 coding DNA: TGCGCCAGCAGCTCCGACAGGGGACAAACCTACGAGCAGTACTTC. Amino acids: CASSSDRGQTYEQYF.

This clonotype was recorded a few times. The rearrangement joins TRBV6-6 to TRBJ1-3, with 8 bases aligning to TRBD1. The CDR3 has 16 amino acids. Germline V gives CDR1 MNHNY, CDR2 SVGAGI (reference sequence). V gave up 3 bases and J gave up 0 bases; unmatched junction bases: 4. The CDR3 bases are TGTGCCAGCAGTTATGGACAGGGTACCTCTGGAAACACCATATATTTT. Protein product: CASSYGQGTSGNTIYF.

The rearrangement links TRBV7-9 to TRBJ1-2; no clear D gene. CDR1 and CDR2 (germline): SEHNR, FQNEAQ (reference sequence). The CDR3 length is 13 residues. V lost 2 bases, J lost 6 bases, and 10 bases lay in between. CDR3 residues: CASSLMLRDGYTF. CDR3 DNA: TGTGCCAGCAGCTTAATGTTGAGGGATGGCTACACCTTC. Together with reference TRBV7-9 and TRBJ1-2, the CDR3 gives the full variable domain: DTGVSQNPRHKITKRGQNVTFRCDPISEHNRLYWYRQTLGQGPEFLTYFQNEAQLEKSRLLSDRFSAERPKGSFSTLEIQRTEQGDSAMYLCASSLMLRDGYTFGSGTRLTVV.

This clonotype was observed a handful of times. The gene calls are TRBV12-3 or TRBV12-4 and TRBJ1-2, with a tentative D call TRBD1 (6 bases). The ends were cut back, 4 bases at V and 2 bases at J, with 11 bases in the middle. CDR3 length: 14 amino acids. This CDR3 is CASSSQGTNYGYTF. DNA of the CDR3: TGTGCCAGCAGTTCACAGGGAACGAACTATGGCTACACCTTC.

The genes are TRBV6-1 and TRBJ1-1; the match to TRBD1 covers 8 bases. Germline lookup yields CDR1 MNHNS and CDR2 SASEGT. V gave up 0 bases and J gave up 7 bases; unmatched junction bases: 7. The CDR3 runs 15 residues. The CDR3 here is CASSEAKTGVSEAFF. The CDR3 DNA reads TGTGCCAGCAGTGAAGCAAAGACAGGGGTGAGTGAAGCTTTCTTT.

This clonotype was detected only a few times. J is TRBJ2-7 and V is TRBV6-5, with 8 bases that match TRBD1. The CDR3 consists of 16 residues. After removal of 0 bases from V and 4 bases from J, the junction contained 8 bases not matched to a gene. Germline V gene sequence: CDR1 MNHEY, CDR2 SVGAGI. In DNA form, the CDR3 reads TGTGCCAGCAGTTACTCTCTCTGGGGACAGGCTTACGAGCAGTACTTC. Encoded protein: CASSYSLWGQAYEQYF.

This clonotype has only a few counts. V gene TRBV3-1 combines with J gene TRBJ2-7, with D perhaps matching TRBD1 (6 bases). Germline V lookup: CDR1 LGHDT, CDR2 YNNKEL (reference sequence). V lost 3 bases to trimming and J lost 6 bases, with 12 bases between them. The CDR3 spans 13 residues. CDR3: CASSQVTGSEQYF. The CDR3 region has the DNA TGTGCCAGCAGCCAGGTTACAGGGTCCGAGCAGTACTTC.

This clonotype was picked up a small number of times. The chain links TRBV7-6 to TRBJ1-1, with D possibly TRBD1 on 5 matching bases. The CDR3 contains 14 residues. The V end was cut by 10 bases, the J end by 1 base, with 16 bases between. Germline CDR1 SGHVS, CDR2 FNYEAQ. CDR3 amino acids: CATLPPGGNTEAFF. The DNA for the CDR3 is TGTGCCACCCTTCCACCTGGGGGGAACACTGAAGCTTTCTTT.

The chain has TRBV7-8 and TRBJ2-3, with 7 bases matching TRBD2. The CDR3 covers 18 residues. From germline, CDR1 is SGHVS and CDR2 FQNEAQ. Losses at the gene ends were 5 bases for V and 0 bases for J; bases not matched to a gene: 14. The CDR3 here is CASSPRDYSPVSTDTQYF. In nucleotides, the CDR3 is TGTGCCAGCAGCCCTCGGGACTACAGTCCTGTTAGCACAGATACGCAGTATTTT.

This rearrangement joins TRBV5-8 to TRBJ2-1; no definite D call. CDR1 is SGHTS and CDR2 is YDEGEE in the germline V gene. This CDR3 comprises 13 residues. Between the trimmed V and J ends, which lost 4 bases and 6 bases, there was a span of 11 bases. For the CDR3, the DNA is TGTGCCAGCAGCAAGCCTTCTGGCAATGAGCAGTTCTTC. Translated, it gives CASSKPSGNEQFF.

The CDR3 loop is CASSLGTSGGPSETQYF. Here the CDR3 DNA reads TGTGCCAGCAGCTTGGGCACTAGCGGGGGCCCCTCGGAGACCCAGTACTTC. The chain uses TRBV5-6 and TRBJ2-5; 11 bases are a match to TRBD2. Germline trimming cut 0 bases from V and 5 bases from J; bases unmatched to any gene: 9. Germline-derived CDR1 and CDR2 are SGHDT and YYEEEE. This CDR3 contains 17 residues.

This clonotype turned up a few times. CDR3 sequence reads: CASSLADPGLAEAFF. CDR3 coding DNA: TGTGCCAGCAGTTTAGCGGATCCGGGTTTGGCTGAAGCTTTCTTT. The rearrangement joins TRBV12-3 or TRBV12-4 to TRBJ1-1; D is undetermined. Deletions cut 0 bases from V and 6 bases from J, with 14 bases between. This CDR3 contains 15 residues.

The rearrangement links TRBV2 to TRBJ2-1; tentatively, D is TRBD2 (5 bases). Germline CDR1 reads SNHLY; CDR2 reads FYNNEI. CDR3 length: 13 residues. V lost 4 bases and J lost 4, with 8 bases in between. This chain's CDR3 is CASSAGLYNEQFF. DNA for the CDR3: TGTGCCAGCAGTGCGGGATTATACAATGAGCAGTTCTTC.

This clonotype showed up just a few times. The rearrangement joins TRBV9 to TRBJ1-2; tentatively, D is TRBD1 (5 bases). This CDR3 region has 13 residues. Trimming cost V 7 bases and J 2 bases, with 12 bases left between them. In germline, CDR1 is SGDLS, CDR2 YYNGEE. CDR3 DNA sequence: TGTGCCAGCTTCGGGACCGGGAACTATGGCTACACCTTC. Protein product: CASFGTGNYGYTF.

This clonotype was counted only a few times. The genes are TRBV6-2 or TRBV6-3 and TRBJ2-2; 9 bases align to TRBD2. CDR1 and CDR2 from the germline V gene are MNHEY and SVGEGT. This CDR3 contains 15 residues. With 8 bases clipped from V and 6 bases from J, the junction kept 10 bases outside the gene matches. In nucleotides, the CDR3 is TGTGCCAGCGGGGGGGTAGCGGGAGTTTCCGGGGAGCTGTTTTTT. Amino acid sequence: CASGGVAGVSGELFF.

The table lists this clonotype with a few counts. V and J are TRBV5-1 and TRBJ2-7; D is possibly TRBD2 (5 bases). Germline V lookup: CDR1 SGHRS, CDR2 YFSETQ. Trimming took 2 bases from V and 0 from J, leaving 9 bases between them. There are 14 residues in the CDR3. For the CDR3, the DNA is TGCGCCAGCAGCTTCAACGGGGTCTCCTACGAGCAGTACTTC. Its protein is CASSFNGVSYEQYF. Variable domain in full (rest from reference TRBV5-1 and TRBJ2-7): KAGVTQTPRYLIKTRGQQVTLSCSPISGHRSVSWYQQTPGQGLQFLFEYFSETQRNKGNFPGRFSGRQFSNSRSEMNVSTLELGDSALYLCASSFNGVSYEQYFGPGTRLTVT.

This clonotype was detected only a few times. The chain employs TRBV6-5 and TRBJ2-5, with D unclear. CDR1 MNHEY and CDR2 SVGAGI come from the germline V gene. The CDR3 is made up of 13 amino acids. Trimming stripped 3 bases from V and 3 bases from J, with 8 bases between. The CDR3 DNA is TGTGCCAGCAGTTATCAAGAAAAAGAGACCCAGTACTTC. Translating gives CASSYQEKETQYF.

The rearrangement uses TRBV7-9 and TRBJ1-1; 8 bases are shared with TRBD1. From germline, CDR1 is SEHNR and CDR2 FQNEAQ (reference sequence). J lost 5 bases, V lost 5 bases, and 10 bases had no gene match. This CDR3 contains 15 residues. The CDR3 DNA reads TGTGCCAGCAGCACACGGGACAGGAAGGGGACTGAAGCTTTCTTT. Translated, it gives CASSTRDRKGTEAFF. Filled out from reference TRBV7-9 and TRBJ1-1, the complete variable domain reads DTGVSQNPRHKITKRGQNVTFRCDPISEHNRLYWYRQTLGQGPEFLTYFQNEAQLEKSRLLSDRFSAERPKGSFSTLEIQRTEQGDSAMYLCASSTRDRKGTEAFFGQGTRLTVV.